This note documents a single T cell receptor beta chain sequence. It lacks a known antigen. No base quality values were provided; no much bigger clone lies one nucleotide off. CDR1 and CDR2 were assigned from the germline V gene (reference sequence) as MNHEY and SMNVEV. The CDR3 starts with the cysteine, ends with the phenylalanine, and has 15 residues. The only DNA kept is the CDR3, 45 bases in frame from the first base. Between the V and J ends, shortened by 2 bases and 6 bases respectively, the junction contains 11 bases. The sample originates from a study of blood T cell repertoires in COVID-19 (dated by TCRdb to between 2020 and 2021). Notes on the research overall: Samples covering the acute and convalescent phases of COVID-19 were provided by collaborators in the United States, Italy and Spain. The material from the prospective study consisted of cDNA or gDNA derived from T cells, B-cell-depleted T cells, or PBMCs. Deeply sampled blood TCRbeta repertoires from subjects exposed to, actively infected with, or recovered from COVID-19 were included in the dataset. The repertoires were made available in a free public database intended to serve as a resource for research on the immune response to SARS-CoV-2. Samples came from the ongoing ImmuneRACE study (first 160 participants) plus 1,254 subjects from 6 global collaborators. Nearly every sample came with metadata listing a de-identified subject ID, COVID-19 status, age in years and sex. Where HLA class I and class II types were available, the types were taken from metadata supplied by the sample provider, not from assay-based typing.

Results and caveats for the whole study, not just this receptor: How much clinical and demographic metadata was included differed by source and by participant, and the metadata was provided uncurated.

Enrolling through a virtual design, the prospective study's participants ranged in age from roughly 18 to 95 years and lived across 24 United States geographic areas. In the prospective study, cohorts were assigned on the basis of participant-reported clinical history obtained from a screening survey and a study questionnaire. Mobile phlebotomists in the prospective study collected whole blood, serum and a nasopharyngeal or oropharyngeal swab from every participant. Prospective study participants could optionally give additional blood draws and questionnaires over a roughly 2-month period. Prospective study blood samples were shipped either frozen or at room temperature before DNA extraction. The immunoSEQ Assay, a bias-controlled multiplex PCR, was used to amplify TCRbeta CDR3 regions from genomic DNA. Per the source publication's procedure: The number of nucleated cells in each sample was estimated by amplification of reference gene primers within the assay. Sequence reads were collapsed and filtered to measure the absolute abundance of every unique TCRbeta CDR3 rearrangement. Productive Simpson clonality was computed per sample as the square root of Simpson's diversity index over productive rearrangements. Sourced from immuneACCESS, this table was stored by TCRdb with only in-frame sequences that have V and J called. A share of the clones is absent; for the studies checked, an unresolved V gene accounts for under half, and the remainder has no known explanation. D and trimming come from the DNA, and the V and J calls and clone size come from that table. The sample table lists about 440,000 clones, 87% of them with a count of one. The ten largest make up roughly 2% of the sample.

What was sequenced was PBMCs or T cells enriched from blood (not recorded which). This receptor was identified in a woman aged 18-30 years with acute COVID-19. The chain was built from TRBV27 and TRBJ1-6; TRBD1 is a weak D gene call, 5 bases matching. The encoded CDR3 is CASSLGAGFNSPLHF. The sequence in DNA is TGTGCCAGCAGTTTAGGGGCCGGATTTAATTCACCCCTCCACTTT.